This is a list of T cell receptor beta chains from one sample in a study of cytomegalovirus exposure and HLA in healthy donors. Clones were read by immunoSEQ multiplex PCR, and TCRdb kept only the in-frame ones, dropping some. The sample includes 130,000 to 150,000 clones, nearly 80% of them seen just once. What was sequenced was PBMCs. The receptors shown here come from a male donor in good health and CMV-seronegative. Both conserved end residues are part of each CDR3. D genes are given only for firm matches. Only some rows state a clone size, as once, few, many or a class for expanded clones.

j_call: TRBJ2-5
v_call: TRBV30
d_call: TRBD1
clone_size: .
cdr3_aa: CAWSVRRTGSQETQYF
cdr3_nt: TGTGCCTGGAGTGTACGACGGACAGGAAGTCAAGAGACCCAGTACTTC

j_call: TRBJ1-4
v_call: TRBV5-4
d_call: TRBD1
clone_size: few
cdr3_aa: CASSFRDSNEKLFF
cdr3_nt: TGTGCCAGCAGCTTTCGGGACAGTAATGAAAAACTGTTTTTT

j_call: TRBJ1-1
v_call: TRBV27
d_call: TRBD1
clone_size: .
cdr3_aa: CASSSRGTAGTEAFF
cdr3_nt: TGTGCCAGCAGTTCTAGAGGGACAGCCGGCACTGAAGCTTTCTTT

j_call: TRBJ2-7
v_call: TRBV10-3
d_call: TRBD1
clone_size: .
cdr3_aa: CAIRPDRGQHEQYF
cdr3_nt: TGTGCCATCAGGCCCGACAGGGGGCAACACGAGCAGTACTTC

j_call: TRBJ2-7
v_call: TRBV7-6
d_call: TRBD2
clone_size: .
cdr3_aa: CASSLGTGASSGGAILSYEQYF
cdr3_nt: TGTGCCAGCAGCTTGGGGACAGGTGCCTCTAGCGGGGGGGCTATCCTCTCCTACGAGCAGTACTTC

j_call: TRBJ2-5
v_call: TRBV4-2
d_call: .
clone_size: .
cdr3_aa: CASSQGEETQYF
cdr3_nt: TGTGCCAGCAGCCAAGGAGAAGAGACCCAGTACTTC

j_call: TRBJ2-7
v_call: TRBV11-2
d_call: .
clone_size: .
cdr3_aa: CASSLEPQGGEQYF
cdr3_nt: TGTGCCAGCAGCTTAGAACCCCAGGGGGGCGAGCAGTACTTC

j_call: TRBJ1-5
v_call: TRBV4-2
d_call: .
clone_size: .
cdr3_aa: CASSQDLEANQPQHF
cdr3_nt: TGTGCCAGCAGCCAAGATCTAGAGGCCAATCAGCCCCAGCATTTT

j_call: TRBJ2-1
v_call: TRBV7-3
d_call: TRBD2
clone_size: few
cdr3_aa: CASSLLRGEGEQFF
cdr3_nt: TGTGCCAGCAGCTTATTACGGGGGGAAGGCGAGCAGTTCTTC

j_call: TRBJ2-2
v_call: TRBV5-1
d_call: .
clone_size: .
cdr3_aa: CASSLVAETGELFF
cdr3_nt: TGCGCCAGCAGCTTGGTGGCCGAGACCGGGGAGCTGTTTTTT

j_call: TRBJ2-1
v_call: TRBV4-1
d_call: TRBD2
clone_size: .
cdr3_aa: CASSQGLTQGNEQFF
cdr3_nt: TGCGCCAGCAGCCAGGGACTAACACAAGGCAATGAGCAGTTCTTC

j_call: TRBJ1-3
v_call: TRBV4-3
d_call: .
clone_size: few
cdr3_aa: CASSQATREDTIYF
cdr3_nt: TGCGCCAGCAGCCAAGCTACACGGGAGGACACCATATATTTT

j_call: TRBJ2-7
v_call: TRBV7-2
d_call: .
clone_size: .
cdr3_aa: CASSGRRGSSYEQYF
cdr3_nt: TGTGCCAGCAGCGGACGACGGGGGAGCTCCTACGAGCAGTACTTC

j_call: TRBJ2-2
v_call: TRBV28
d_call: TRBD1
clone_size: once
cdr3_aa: CASSFPGGKGSGELFF
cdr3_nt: TGTGCCAGCAGTTTCCCAGGGGGAAAAGGGTCGGGGGAGCTGTTTTTT

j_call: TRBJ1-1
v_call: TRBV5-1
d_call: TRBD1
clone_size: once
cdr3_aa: CASSFRGGGTEAFF
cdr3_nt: TGCGCCAGCAGCTTCAGAGGGGGCGGCACTGAAGCTTTCTTT

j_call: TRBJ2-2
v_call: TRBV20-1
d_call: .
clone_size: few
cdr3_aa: CSAYRTGELFF
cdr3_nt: TGCAGTGCTTACAGAACCGGGGAGCTGTTTTTT

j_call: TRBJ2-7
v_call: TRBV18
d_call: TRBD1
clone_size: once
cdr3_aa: CASSLTRTYGQAEYEQYF
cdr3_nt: TGTGCCAGCTCACTCACTCGTACATATGGACAGGCCGAATACGAGCAGTACTTC

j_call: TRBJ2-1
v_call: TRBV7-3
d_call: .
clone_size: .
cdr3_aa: CASSYTGGANNEQFF
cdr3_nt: TGTGCCAGCAGCTACACAGGGGGGGCCAACAATGAGCAGTTCTTC

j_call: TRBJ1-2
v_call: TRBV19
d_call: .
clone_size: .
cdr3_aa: CASTRMDTGPYGYTF
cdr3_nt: TGTGCCAGTACTCGTATGGATACTGGGCCCTATGGCTACACCTTC

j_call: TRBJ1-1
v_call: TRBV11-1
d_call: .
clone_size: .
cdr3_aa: CASSLIGQGPTEAFF
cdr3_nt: TGTGCCAGCAGCTTAATAGGCCAGGGGCCCACTGAAGCTTTCTTT

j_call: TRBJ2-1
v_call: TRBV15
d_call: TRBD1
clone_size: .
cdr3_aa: CATSREGQGYNEQFF
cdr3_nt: TGTGCCACCAGCAGAGAAGGACAGGGGTACAATGAGCAGTTCTTC

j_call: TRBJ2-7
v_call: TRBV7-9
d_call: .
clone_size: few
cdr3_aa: CASSLDLREEQYF
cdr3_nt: TGTGCCAGCAGCTTAGATCTCCGGGAAGAGCAGTACTTC

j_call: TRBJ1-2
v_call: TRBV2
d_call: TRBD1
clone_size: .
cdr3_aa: CAAASGGHYGYTF
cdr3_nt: TGTGCCGCGGCGTCAGGGGGTCATTATGGCTACACCTTC

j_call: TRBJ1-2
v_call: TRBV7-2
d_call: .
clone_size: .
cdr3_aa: CASRIGASYGYTF
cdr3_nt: TGTGCCAGCAGAATAGGGGCATCCTATGGCTACACCTTC

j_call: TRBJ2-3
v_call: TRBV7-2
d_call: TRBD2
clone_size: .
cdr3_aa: CASSSGLAGTYTDTQYF
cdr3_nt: TGTGCCAGCAGCTCAGGACTAGCGGGGACGTACACAGATACGCAGTATTTT

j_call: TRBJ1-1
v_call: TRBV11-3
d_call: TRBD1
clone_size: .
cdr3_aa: CASRSPGQLNTEAFF
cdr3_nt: TGTGCCAGCAGATCACCGGGACAGTTGAACACTGAAGCTTTCTTT

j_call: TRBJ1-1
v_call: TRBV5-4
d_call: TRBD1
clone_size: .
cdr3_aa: CASSLGARGQTEAFF
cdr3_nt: TGTGCCAGCAGCTTGGGCGCGAGGGGGCAAACTGAAGCTTTCTTT

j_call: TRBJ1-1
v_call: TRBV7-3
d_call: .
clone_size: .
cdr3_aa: CASSPHGGAEAFF
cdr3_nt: TGTGCCAGCAGCCCACACGGCGGGGCTGAAGCTTTCTTT

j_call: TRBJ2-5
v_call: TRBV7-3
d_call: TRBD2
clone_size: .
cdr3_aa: CASSLKRGGQETQYF
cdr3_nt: TGTGCCAGCAGCTTAAAGCGGGGGGGCCAAGAGACCCAGTACTTC

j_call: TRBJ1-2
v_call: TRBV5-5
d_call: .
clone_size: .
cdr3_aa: CASNPRTSYYGYTF
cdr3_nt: TGTGCCAGCAACCCCCGGACATCTTATTATGGCTACACCTTC

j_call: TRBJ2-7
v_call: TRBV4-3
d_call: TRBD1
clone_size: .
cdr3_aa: CASSRGAGTGSYEQYF
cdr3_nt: TGCGCCAGCAGCCGTGGTGCCGGGACAGGCTCCTACGAGCAGTACTTC

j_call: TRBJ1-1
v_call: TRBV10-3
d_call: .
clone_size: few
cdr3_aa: CAISDEAGLAFF
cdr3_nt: TGTGCCATCAGTGATGAGGCAGGGTTAGCTTTCTTT

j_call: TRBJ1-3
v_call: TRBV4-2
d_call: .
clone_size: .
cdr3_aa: CASSQEVTARSSGNTIYF
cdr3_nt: TGTGCCAGCAGCCAAGAGGTTACCGCACGGAGCTCTGGAAACACCATATATTTT

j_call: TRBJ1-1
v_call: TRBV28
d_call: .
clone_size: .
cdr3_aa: CASSLGVDTEAFF
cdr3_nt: TGTGCCAGCAGTCTCGGGGTGGACACTGAAGCTTTCTTT

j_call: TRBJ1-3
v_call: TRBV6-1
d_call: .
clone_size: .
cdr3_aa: CASGDIILGNTIYF
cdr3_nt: TGTGCCAGCGGGGACATAATACTCGGAAACACCATATATTTT